The 6 T cell receptor beta chains presented below share a single source sample, sequenced in a study of molecular identifiers for immune sequencing clone quantification. TCRdb reprocessed the PCR reads via MiXCR and lists one record per CDR3 protein. The sample holds 80,000 to 95,000 distinct CDR3 sequences, about 20% seen once. Sequencing used naive CD8+ T cells from blood, with Jurkat cell RNA spiked in. The subset: FACS-sorted CD8+CD4-CCR7+CD45RA+ naive T cells. These receptors all stem from a human donor in good health. Some libraries in this study had Jurkat cell RNA spiked in.

At least ten counts were recorded for this clonotype. The chain carries TRBV4-3 and TRBJ2-3; TRBD2 aligns across 16 bases. CDR3 length: 19 residues. Germline CDR1 is LGHNA and CDR2 is YSLEER. V trimming: 3 bases; J trimming: 3 bases; junction bases outside the gene matches: 9. The CDR3 region is CASSQEPGLAGGPTDTQYF. The CDR3, as DNA: TGCGCCAGCAGCCAGGAACCGGGACTAGCGGGGGGGCCGACAGATACGCAGTATTTT.

V usage is TRBV11-2 and J usage is TRBJ2-7; D unclear. CDR3 length: 14 amino acids. The germline V and J ends were trimmed by 0 bases and 2 bases, with 8 bases remaining between them. The germline V gene encodes CDR1 SGHAT and CDR2 FQNNGV. In DNA, the CDR3 is TGTGCCAGCAGCTTAGAATCAGCTACCTACGAGCAGTACTTC. Protein sequence: CASSLESATYEQYF. Filled out from reference TRBV11-2 and TRBJ2-7, the complete variable domain reads EAGVAQSPRYKIIEKRQSVAFWCNPISGHATLYWYQQILGQGPKLLIQFQNNGVVDDSQLPKDRFSAERLKGVDSTLKIQPAKLEDSAVYLCASSLESATYEQYFGPGTRLTVT.

The table lists this clonotype with many counts. The J gene is TRBJ2-7, the V gene TRBV4-3, with TRBD2 matching 9 bases. Germline V lookup: CDR1 LGHNA, CDR2 YSLEER. V shed 1 base, J shed 3 bases, and the junction held 1 base outside the gene matches. The CDR3 sequence is 14 residues long. The CDR3 reads CASSQGSGGYEQYF. CDR3 bases: TGCGCCAGCAGCCAAGGTAGCGGGGGCTACGAGCAGTACTTC.

This clonotype came up many times. The J gene is TRBJ1-1, the V gene TRBV6-6; the D is unclear. CDR1 and CDR2 from the germline V gene are MNHNY and SVGAGI (reference sequence). Trimming left V 4 bases short and J 4 bases short, with 4 bases between. The CDR3 runs 11 residues. CDR3 nucleotides: TGTGCCAGCAGTTCTAGCACTGAAGCTTTCTTT. Its protein is CASSSSTEAFF.

This clonotype occurred once. V is TRBV19 and J is TRBJ2-1, with D maybe TRBD2 (5 bases). V lost 3 bases and J lost 5, with 14 bases in between. The CDR3 spans 15 residues. Germline assignment: CDR1 LNHDA and CDR2 SQIVND (reference sequence). As DNA, the CDR3 is TGTGCCAGTAGTATCGGCTGGGAGACCCACAATGAGCAGTTCTTC. Protein product: CASSIGWETHNEQFF.

This clonotype has at least ten counts. The J gene is TRBJ2-1, the V gene TRBV7-9, with 11 nucleotides matching TRBD1. CDR1 and CDR2 (germline): SEHNR, FQNEAQ (reference sequence). This CDR3 contains 17 residues. The junction had 5 bases not matched to a gene; V was cut back by 2 bases and J by 2 bases. The CDR3 protein is CASSLSGQGVPYNEQFF. The CDR3 nucleotides read TGTGCCAGCAGCTTATCGGGACAGGGGGTGCCCTACAATGAGCAGTTCTTC.